This T cell receptor beta chain was identified in a study of technical replicates of blood from a few donors. Assay: immunoSEQ multiplex PCR; the TCRdb copy retains only in-frame clones and omits some. Seen here are around 97,000 clones, just under 95% observed once, and the top ten hold 0.25% to 0.35%. This CDR3 is built from 15 residues. Germline assignment: CDR1 SGHRS and CDR2 YFSETQ. V lost 0 bases to trimming and J lost 0 bases, with 8 bases between them. Source material: T cells isolated from PBMCs. The V and J genes are TRBV5-1 and TRBJ2-3; TRBD1 is a possible D gene (5 bases). This TCR derives from a human donor in good health. The CDR3 nucleotides are TGCGCCAGCAGCTTGGGGCCAGGGAGCACAGATACGCAGTATTTT. Amino acid sequence: CASSLGPGSTDTQYF.